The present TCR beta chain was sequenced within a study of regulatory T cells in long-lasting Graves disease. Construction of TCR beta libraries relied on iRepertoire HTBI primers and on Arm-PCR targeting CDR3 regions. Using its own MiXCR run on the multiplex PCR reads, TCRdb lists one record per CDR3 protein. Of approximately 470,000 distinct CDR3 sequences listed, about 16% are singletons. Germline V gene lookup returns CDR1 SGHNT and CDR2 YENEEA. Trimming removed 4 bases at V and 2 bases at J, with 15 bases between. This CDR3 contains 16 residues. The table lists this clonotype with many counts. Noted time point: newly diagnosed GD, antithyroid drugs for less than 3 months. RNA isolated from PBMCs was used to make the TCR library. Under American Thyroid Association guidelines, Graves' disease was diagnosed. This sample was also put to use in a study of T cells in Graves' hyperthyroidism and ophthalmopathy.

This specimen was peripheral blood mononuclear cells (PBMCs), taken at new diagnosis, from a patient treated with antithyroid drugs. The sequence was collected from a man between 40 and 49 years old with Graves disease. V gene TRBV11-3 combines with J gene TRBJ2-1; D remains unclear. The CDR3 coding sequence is TGTGCCAGCAGCTATCTGGACGCCCACACCTACAATGAGCAGTTCTTC. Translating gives CASSYLDAHTYNEQFF.